This entry describes one T cell receptor (beta chain). The source of the sample is a study of technical replicates of blood from a few donors. There are 15 residues in the CDR3. Trimming at V came to 4 bases and at J to 4 bases, leaving 5 bases not matched to a gene. Sequencing used immunoSEQ multiplex PCR; TCRdb keeps in-frame clones, though not all of them. The profile shows about 88,000 clones, around 90% of them singletons. The receptor was derived from a human donor in good health. The sample comprised T cells isolated from PBMCs. This chain uses TRBV5-3 with TRBJ2-7, with 13 bases that match TRBD2. TRBV5-3 is an ORF; its function is uncertain. This chain's CDR3 is CARSPGLAGWYEQYF. Here the CDR3 DNA reads TGTGCCAGAAGCCCGGGACTAGCGGGATGGTACGAGCAGTACTTC.